This T cell receptor beta chain is from a study of human T cells and chemical hapten exposure. Whole-study findings and limits: Having alopecia, the donors may differ immunologically from healthy people. Expanded TCR counts at PT1 were positively correlated with the patch test score.

The J segment lost 10 bases and the V segment lost 5 bases, leaving 11 bases of the junction unmatched. The CDR3 length is 14 residues. The germline gives CDR1 SGHTA, CDR2 FQGNSA. Regarding time point: pre-sensitization, week 0. Treatment in this sample: therapeutic diphenylcyclopropenone sensitization with weekly scalp DPC. Total RNA was isolated from whole blood that had not been fractionated. In regard to this clonotype: Its antigen remains unknown.

Via MiXCR, TCRdb re-called the RACE reads, giving one row per CDR3 protein. The sample carries some 57,000 distinct CDR3 sequences, about 9.6% recorded once. The rearrangement uses TRBV7-2 and TRBJ2-1, with 7 nucleotides matching TRBD2. This specimen consisted of whole blood, obtained in connection with sensitization to the hapten diphenylcyclopropenone (DPC). The sequence came from a woman aged 25 to 39 with alopecia areata. Some clones in this sample may be carry-over from other donors' samples. In DNA form, the CDR3 reads TGTGCCAGCAGCCGCGCGGGAGAGGTGGGCGAGCAGTTCTTC. Translated: CASSRAGEVGEQFF.